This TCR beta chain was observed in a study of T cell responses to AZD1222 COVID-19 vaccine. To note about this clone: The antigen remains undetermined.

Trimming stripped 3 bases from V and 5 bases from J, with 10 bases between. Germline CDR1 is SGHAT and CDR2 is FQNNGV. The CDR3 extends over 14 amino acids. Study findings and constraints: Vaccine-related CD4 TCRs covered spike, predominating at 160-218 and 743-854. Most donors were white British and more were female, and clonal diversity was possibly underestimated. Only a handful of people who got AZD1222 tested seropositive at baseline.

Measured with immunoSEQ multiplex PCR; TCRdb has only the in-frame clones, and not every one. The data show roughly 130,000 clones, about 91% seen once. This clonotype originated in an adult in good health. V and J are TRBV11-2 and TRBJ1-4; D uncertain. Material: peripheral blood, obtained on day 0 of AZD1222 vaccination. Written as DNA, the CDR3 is TGTGCCAGCAGCTTGGGCTTAGGGAATGAAAAACTGTTTTTT. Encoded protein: CASSLGLGNEKLFF.